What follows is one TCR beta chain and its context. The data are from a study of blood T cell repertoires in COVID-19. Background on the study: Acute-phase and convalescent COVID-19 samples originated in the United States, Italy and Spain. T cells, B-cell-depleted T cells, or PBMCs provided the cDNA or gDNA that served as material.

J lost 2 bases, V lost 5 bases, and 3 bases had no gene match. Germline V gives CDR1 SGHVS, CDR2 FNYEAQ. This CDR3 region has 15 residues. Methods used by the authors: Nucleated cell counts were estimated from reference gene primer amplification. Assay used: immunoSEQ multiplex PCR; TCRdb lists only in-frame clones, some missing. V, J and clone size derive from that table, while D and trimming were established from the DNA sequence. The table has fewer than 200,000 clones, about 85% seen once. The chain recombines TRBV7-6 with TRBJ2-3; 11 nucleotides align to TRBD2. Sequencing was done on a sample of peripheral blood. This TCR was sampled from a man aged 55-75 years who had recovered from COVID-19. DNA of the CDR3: TGTGCCAGCAGCAATAGCGGGGGGGCCACAGATACGCAGTATTTT. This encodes CASSNSGGATDTQYF.